This T cell receptor (beta chain) was recorded in a study of control samples from healthy donors and cancer patients. Only in-frame clones appear in the TCRdb table, and some are missing; sequencing was by immunoSEQ multiplex PCR. The sample has roughly 79,000 clones, roughly 80% seen once. This clone was found once. The CDR3 loop spans 16 amino acids. V lost 6 bases to trimming and J lost 4 bases, with 21 bases between them. CDR1 is LNHDA and CDR2 is SQIVND in the germline V gene (reference sequence). Specimen: blood. This TCR came from a man in his fifties or sixties in good health. This chain joins TRBV19 and TRBJ1-1, with unresolved D. The DNA for the CDR3 is TGTGCCAGTAGCCACCGGAGGTTAAGGCGGGGCACTGAAGCTTTCTTT. The encoded protein is CASSHRRLRRGTEAFF.